These 27 T cell receptor beta chains were sequenced from one sample in a study of monozygotic twins with inflammatory bowel disease. One entry per CDR3 protein, without DNA, is what TCRdb gives after re-calling the 5' RACE reads. The sample spans some 300,000 distinct CDR3 sequences; the ten largest clones claim approximately 5.4%. Sequencing was performed on blood. These receptors all stem from a human donor with ulcerative colitis or Crohn's disease, or a healthy co-twin of an affected twin (not recorded which).

The V call is TRBV12-3 or TRBV12-4, the J call TRBJ1-1; lacking DNA, the TRBD1 call made by TCRdb goes unchecked. The CDR3 has 14 residues. This CDR3 reads CASTERGAYTEAFF.

J is TRBJ2-5 and V is TRBV28. The germline V gene has CDR1 MDHEN and CDR2 SYDVKM. This CDR3 region has 11 residues. This CDR3 reads CASTQRETQYF.

This chain connects TRBV20-1 to TRBJ1-5; no DNA is available, so the TRBD1 call from TCRdb remains unchecked. CDR3 length: 15 amino acids. Looked up from germline, CDR1 is DFQATT and CDR2 is SNEGSKA (reference sequence). The CDR3 here is CSARIGPLGHQPQHF.

The rearrangement uses TRBV6-6 and TRBJ2-7. Germline V gene sequence: CDR1 MNHNY, CDR2 SVGAGI (reference sequence). There are 11 residues in the CDR3. The CDR3 is CASSSDYEQYF.

V and J are TRBV6-6 and TRBJ1-1; TCRdb reports TRBD1, a call that lacks DNA to check it against. This CDR3 region has 14 residues. CDR1 is MNHNY, CDR2 SVGAGI, per germline (reference sequence). CDR3 protein: CASMRGSSNTEAFF.

This chain uses TRBV20-1 with TRBJ1-6. The CDR3 extends over 13 amino acids. Germline V lookup: CDR1 DFQATT, CDR2 SNEGSKA (reference sequence). Here the CDR3 reads CSARTSYNSPLHF.

The genes are TRBV7-9 and TRBJ2-2; without DNA, the TCRdb call of TRBD2 cannot be checked. Germline V gives CDR1 SEHNR, CDR2 FQNEAQ (reference sequence). This CDR3 comprises 12 residues. CDR3 amino acids: CASRLGTGELFF.

CDR3: CASSPPTGEVGYTF. The chain couples TRBV18 to TRBJ1-2; TCRdb proposes TRBD1, but this gene call is untestable without DNA. This CDR3 region has 14 residues. Germline assignment: CDR1 KGHSH and CDR2 LQKENI.

The J gene is TRBJ1-2, the V gene TRBV6-4. The germline V gene encodes CDR1 MRHNA and CDR2 SNTAGT. The CDR3 has 12 amino acids. CDR3 residues: CASSEPDDGYTF.

The gene calls are TRBV4-3 and TRBJ2-4; TCRdb calls TRBD2, which cannot be checked without DNA. The V gene's germline CDR1 is LGHNA and CDR2 YSLEER. This CDR3 comprises 19 residues. Here the CDR3 reads CASSQDVSERRIGKNIQYF.

The rearrangement links TRBV7-2 to TRBJ1-2; checking the TCRdb D call of TRBD1 is not possible without DNA. The germline gives CDR1 SGHTA, CDR2 FQGNSA. The CDR3 consists of 14 residues. This CDR3 is CASSPTGVSDGYTF.

The CDR3 sequence: CASSVIQGGSTDTQYF. The rearrangement uses TRBV5-1 and TRBJ2-3; TCRdb reports TRBD1, a call that lacks DNA to check it against. The CDR3 loop spans 16 amino acids. The germline V gene encodes CDR1 SGHRS and CDR2 YFSETQ.

The chain links TRBV15 to TRBJ2-3; TCRdb lists TRBD1, though no DNA is available to test this call. CDR3 length: 14 amino acids. CDR1 LNHNV and CDR2 YYDKDF come from the germline V gene (reference sequence). The CDR3 spells CATRTGRGGDTQYF.

The chain has TRBV7-2 and TRBJ2-1; TCRdb gives TRBD1 as the D gene, but with no DNA this cannot be confirmed. Germline CDR1 is SGHTA and CDR2 is FQGNSA. The CDR3 runs 13 residues. CDR3 sequence reads: CASSPSRAIEQFF.

The chain employs TRBV7-8 and TRBJ1-1; the TRBD1 assignment by TCRdb is unverifiable without DNA. Per the germline V gene, CDR1 is SGHVS and CDR2 is FQNEAQ. There are 15 residues in the CDR3. CDR3 protein: CASSLMTGGGTEAFF.

The gene calls are TRBV20-1 and TRBJ2-7; the D call from TCRdb, TRBD1, cannot be confirmed without DNA. The length of the CDR3 is 17 residues. Germline lookup yields CDR1 DFQATT and CDR2 SNEGSKA (reference sequence). The CDR3 is CSATPQVGAHSSYEQYF.

The chain employs TRBV19 and TRBJ2-1; TCRdb reports TRBD2, a call that lacks DNA to check it against. This CDR3 region has 13 residues. The germline V gene has CDR1 LNHDA and CDR2 SQIVND (reference sequence). The CDR3: CASSLQINNEQFF. The complete variable domain, with remaining parts taken from reference TRBV19 and TRBJ2-1, reads DGGITQSPKYLFRKEGQNVTLSCEQNLNHDAMYWYRQDPGQGLRLIYYSQIVNDFQKGDIAEGYSVSREKKESFPLTVTSAQKNPTAFYLCASSLQINNEQFFGPGTRLTVL.

The chain links TRBV14 to TRBJ2-1; TCRdb proposes TRBD1, but this gene call is untestable without DNA. This CDR3 spans 13 amino acids. Per germline, CDR1 SGHDN and CDR2 FVKESK. CDR3 sequence reads: CASSRTGKYEQFF.

This chain links TRBV5-1 with TRBJ2-5; TCRdb names TRBD1, which stays unverified in the absence of DNA. The CDR3 loop spans 15 amino acids. Germline lookup yields CDR1 SGHRS and CDR2 YFSETQ. This CDR3 is CASSLGDRGRGPQYF.

The chain carries TRBV5-1 and TRBJ2-1; the TCRdb D gene call, TRBD2, has no DNA to confirm it. CDR3 size: 15 residues. CDR1 SGHRS and CDR2 YFSETQ come from the germline V gene. The chain's CDR3 is CASSPALAGHNEQFF.

CDR3 protein: CASSLLGSNTGELFF. The J gene is TRBJ2-2, the V gene TRBV5-1. The CDR3 runs to 15 residues. Germline V gene lookup returns CDR1 SGHRS and CDR2 YFSETQ.

The V gene is TRBV5-1, the J gene TRBJ2-2; as DNA is missing, the TRBD2 call by TCRdb cannot be tested. This CDR3 is built from 16 residues. Germline CDR1 and CDR2: SGHRS and YFSETQ. The CDR3 loop is CASSLWGLAGTGELFF. The full variable domain, its missing parts supplied by reference TRBV5-1 and TRBJ2-2, is KAGVTQTPRYLIKTRGQQVTLSCSPISGHRSVSWYQQTPGQGLQFLFEYFSETQRNKGNFPGRFSGRQFSNSRSEMNVSTLELGDSALYLCASSLWGLAGTGELFFGEGSRLTVL.

The chain couples TRBV29-1 to TRBJ1-3. The V gene's germline CDR1 is SQVTM and CDR2 ANQGSEA. CDR3 length equals 13 residues. The chain's CDR3 is CSVEVNAGNTIYF.

V and J are TRBV7-3 and TRBJ2-5; TCRdb gives TRBD1 as the D gene, but with no DNA this cannot be confirmed. CDR3 length: 14 residues. CDR1 and CDR2 (germline): SGHTA, FQGTGA. CDR3 region: CASSLSGGLETQYF.

CDR3 loop: CASNPGTASNQPQHF. The chain joins TRBV27 to TRBJ1-5; as DNA is missing, the TRBD1 call by TCRdb cannot be tested. The CDR3 spans 15 residues. Germline assignment: CDR1 MNHEY and CDR2 SMNVEV (reference sequence).

The genes are TRBV24-1 and TRBJ2-5; TCRdb gives TRBD2 as the D gene, but with no DNA this cannot be confirmed. The CDR3 length is 16 residues. Germline-derived CDR1 and CDR2 are KGHDR and SFDVKD. This CDR3 is CATSDTSGRAQETQYF.

This sequence joins TRBV6-5 and TRBJ1-5. The CDR3 has 13 residues. Germline values: CDR1 MNHEY, CDR2 SVGAGI. The CDR3 region is CASRQQWHQPQHF.